These T cell receptor beta chains were read from a single sample in a study of shared clonotypes between healthy human individuals. Using immunoSEQ multiplex PCR, the repertoire was profiled, and TCRdb retains in-frame clones only, with some absent. The table records around 1.9 million clones, 93% of them present only once. The specimen was naive CD8+ T cells from PBMCs. These receptor sequences come from a man aged 18 to 29 in good health. Some clones in this sample may be carry-over from other donors' samples. CDR3s include the opening cysteine and the closing phenylalanine or tryptophan. Fields, in order: D gene, V gene, J gene, clone size, CDR3 protein, CDR3 DNA. D genes are given only for firm matches. Size is stated for part of the rows, as once, few or many counts, or as a class when the clone is expanded.

>TRBD2|TRBV7-7|TRBJ2-1|NA
CASSLGPSGSGYEQFF
TGTGCCAGCAGCTTAGGTCCTAGCGGGAGTGGGTATGAGCAGTTCTTC
>TRBD1|TRBV15|TRBJ2-7|NA
CATSAGQADEQYF
TGTGCCACCAGCGCGGGACAGGCCGACGAGCAGTACTTC
>TRBD1|TRBV6-1|TRBJ2-7|NA
CASSDRTGGLEQYF
TGTGCCAGCAGTGACCGGACAGGGGGCCTCGAGCAGTACTTC
>TRBD2|TRBV6-5|TRBJ2-7|NA
CASSAGTRAYEQYF
TGTGCCAGCAGCGCCGGGACTAGGGCCTACGAGCAGTACTTC
>NA|TRBV27|TRBJ2-7|NA
CASSLEGPNEQYF
TGTGCCAGCAGTTTAGAGGGTCCGAATGAGCAGTACTTC
>NA|TRBV27|TRBJ2-7|NA
CASSSHGTLTAYEQYF
TGTGCCAGCAGTTCGCACGGGACACTTACAGCCTACGAGCAGTACTTC
>TRBD2|TRBV29-1|TRBJ2-2|NA
CSVVGLAANTGELFF
TGCAGCGTTGTGGGACTAGCGGCTAACACCGGGGAGCTGTTTTTT
>TRBD1|TRBV13|TRBJ2-7|NA
CASSSTGQGSEQYF
TGTGCCAGCAGCTCTACGGGACAGGGAAGCGAGCAGTACTTC
>NA|TRBV6-1|TRBJ2-7|NA
CASSTRTPDDEQYF
TGTGCCAGCAGTACTCGGACCCCAGACGACGAGCAGTACTTC
>NA|TRBV6-1|TRBJ2-5|once
CASRRTPRETQYF
TGTGCCAGCAGGCGGACACCGCGGGAGACCCAGTACTTC
>TRBD2|TRBV27|TRBJ2-7|NA
CASSLGTSGSPYEQYF
TGTGCCAGCAGTTTAGGGACTAGCGGGAGCCCCTACGAGCAGTACTTC
>TRBD2|TRBV4-3|TRBJ2-1|NA
CASSPGLAAYNEQFF
TGCGCCAGCAGCCCAGGACTAGCGGCCTACAATGAGCAGTTCTTC
>NA|TRBV28|TRBJ2-5|NA
CASSGRVYTETQYF
TGTGCCAGCAGCGGGCGGGTATATACAGAGACCCAGTACTTC
>NA|TRBV21-1|TRBJ2-7|NA
CASSKARDRGLYEQYF
TGTGCCAGCAGCAAAGCGCGGGACAGGGGGCTGTACGAGCAGTACTTC
>TRBD1|TRBV27|TRBJ2-7|NA
CASSLSPGQGDRYEQYF
TGTGCCAGCAGTTTATCCCCGGGACAGGGGGATCGGTACGAGCAGTACTTC
>NA|TRBV27|TRBJ2-7|NA
CASSSLPITPFEQYF
TGTGCCAGCAGTTCCCTTCCCATCACCCCATTCGAGCAGTACTTC
>TRBD1|TRBV4-1|TRBJ2-7|NA
CASSPVGQGANEQYF
TGCGCCAGCAGCCCGGTAGGGCAGGGGGCCAACGAGCAGTACTTC
>NA|TRBV5-6|TRBJ2-5|NA
CASSLGAAVAQYF
TGTGCCAGCAGCTTGGGGGCCGCCGTTGCCCAGTACTTC
>NA|TRBV4-3|TRBJ1-1|NA
CASSWGLGEGSLPEAFF
TGCGCCAGCAGCTGGGGATTAGGGGAGGGGAGCCTACCTGAAGCTTTCTTT
>NA|TRBV28|TRBJ2-5|NA
CASSKETQYF
TGTGCCAGCAGTAAGGAGACCCAGTACTTC
>NA|TRBV10-3|TRBJ2-1|NA
CAISEKGLGLVQQFF
TGTGCCATCAGTGAAAAAGGACTGGGCCTTGTTCAGCAGTTCTTC